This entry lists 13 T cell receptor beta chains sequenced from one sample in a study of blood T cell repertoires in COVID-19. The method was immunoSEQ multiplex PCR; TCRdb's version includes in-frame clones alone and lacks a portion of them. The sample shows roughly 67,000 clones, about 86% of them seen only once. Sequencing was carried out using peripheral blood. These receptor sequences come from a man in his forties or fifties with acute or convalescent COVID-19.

Here the CDR3 DNA reads TGTGCCAGCAGCGTAGAGAAGAAGCTAGGGGCTATGAACACTGAAGCTTTCTTT. It is translated as CASSVEKKLGAMNTEAFF. The rearrangement links TRBV9 to TRBJ1-1; D is possibly TRBD1 (5 bases). This CDR3 contains 18 residues. Between the trimmed V and J ends, which lost 0 bases and 0 bases, there was a span of 18 bases. Looked up from germline, CDR1 is SGDLS and CDR2 is YYNGEE.

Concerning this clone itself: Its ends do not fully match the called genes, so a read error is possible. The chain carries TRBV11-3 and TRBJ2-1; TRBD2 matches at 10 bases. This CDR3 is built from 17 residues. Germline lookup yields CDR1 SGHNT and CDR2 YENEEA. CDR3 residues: CASSVDTGLASDNEQFF. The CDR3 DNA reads TGTGCCAGCAGCGTAGATACGGGACTAGCGTCCGACAATGAGCAGTTCTTC. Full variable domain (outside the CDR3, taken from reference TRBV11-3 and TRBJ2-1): EAGVVQSPRYKIIEKKQPVAFWCNPISGHNTLYWYLQNLGQGPELLIRYENEEAVDDSQLPKDRFSAERLKGVDSTLKIQPAELGDSAVYLCASSVDTGLASDNEQFFGPGTRLTVL.

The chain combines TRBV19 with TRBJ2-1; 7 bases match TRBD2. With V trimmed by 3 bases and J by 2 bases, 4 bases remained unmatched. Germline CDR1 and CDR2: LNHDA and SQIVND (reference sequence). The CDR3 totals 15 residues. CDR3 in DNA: TGTGCCAGTAGTATCCTGGGGGGGACCTACAATGAGCAGTTCTTC. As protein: CASSILGGTYNEQFF.

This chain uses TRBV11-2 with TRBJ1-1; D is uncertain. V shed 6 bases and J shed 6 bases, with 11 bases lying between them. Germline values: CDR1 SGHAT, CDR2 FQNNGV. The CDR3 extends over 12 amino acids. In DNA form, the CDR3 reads TGTGCCAGCAGGTCGAGGGCGTCTGAAGCTTTCTTT. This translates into CASRSRASEAFF.

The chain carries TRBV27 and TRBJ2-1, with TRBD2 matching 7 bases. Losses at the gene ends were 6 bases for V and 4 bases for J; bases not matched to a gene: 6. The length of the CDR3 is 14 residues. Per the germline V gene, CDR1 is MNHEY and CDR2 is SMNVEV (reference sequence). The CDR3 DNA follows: TGTGCCAGCAGAGTGGCGGGAGTTTACAATGAGCAGTTCTTC. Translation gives CASRVAGVYNEQFF.

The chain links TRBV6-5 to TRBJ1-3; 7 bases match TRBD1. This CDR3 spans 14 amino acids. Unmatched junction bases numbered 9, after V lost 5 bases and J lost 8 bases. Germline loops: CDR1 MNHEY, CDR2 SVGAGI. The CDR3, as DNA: TGTGCCAGCAGTCAAACGGGACAGAGCCACACCATATATTTT. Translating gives CASSQTGQSHTIYF.

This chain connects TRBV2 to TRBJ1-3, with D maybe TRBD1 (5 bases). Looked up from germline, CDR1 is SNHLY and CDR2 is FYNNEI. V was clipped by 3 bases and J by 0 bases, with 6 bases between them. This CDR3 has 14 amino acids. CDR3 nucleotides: TGTGCCAGCAGTGACAGGGCCTCTGGAAACACCATATATTTT. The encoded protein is CASSDRASGNTIYF.

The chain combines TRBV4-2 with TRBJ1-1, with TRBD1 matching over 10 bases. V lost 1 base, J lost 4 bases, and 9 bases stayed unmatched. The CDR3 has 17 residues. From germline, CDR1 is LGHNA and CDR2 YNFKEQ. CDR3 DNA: TGTGCCAGCAGCCAAGTACGGGACAGGGGTTTAGGCACTGAAGCTTTCTTT. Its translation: CASSQVRDRGLGTEAFF.

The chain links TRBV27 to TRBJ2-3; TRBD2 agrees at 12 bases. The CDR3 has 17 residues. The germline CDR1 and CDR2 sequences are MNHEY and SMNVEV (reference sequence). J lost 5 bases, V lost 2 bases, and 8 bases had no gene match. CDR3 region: CASSLRSTTSGGDTQYF. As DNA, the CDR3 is TGTGCCAGCAGTTTACGGAGTACGACTAGCGGGGGAGATACGCAGTATTTT.

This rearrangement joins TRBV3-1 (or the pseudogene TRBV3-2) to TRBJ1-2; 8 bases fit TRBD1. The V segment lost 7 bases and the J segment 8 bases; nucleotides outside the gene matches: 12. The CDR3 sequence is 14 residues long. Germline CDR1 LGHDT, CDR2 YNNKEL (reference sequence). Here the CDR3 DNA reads TGTGCCAGCAACTCGTTGGACAGGGACTCAGGCTACACCTTC. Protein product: CASNSLDRDSGYTF.

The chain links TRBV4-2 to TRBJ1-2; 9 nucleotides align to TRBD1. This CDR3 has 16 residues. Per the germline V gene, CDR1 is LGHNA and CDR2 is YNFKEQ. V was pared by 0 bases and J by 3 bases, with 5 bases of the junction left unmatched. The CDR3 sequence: CASSQEWGDRDYGYTF. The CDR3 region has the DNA TGTGCCAGCAGCCAAGAATGGGGGGACAGGGACTATGGCTACACCTTC.

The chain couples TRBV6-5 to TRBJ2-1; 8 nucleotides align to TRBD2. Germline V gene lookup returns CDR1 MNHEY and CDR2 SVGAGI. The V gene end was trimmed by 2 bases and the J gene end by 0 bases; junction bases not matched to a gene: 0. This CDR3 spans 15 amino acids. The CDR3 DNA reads TGTGCCAGCAGTTACAGCGGGAGCTCCTACAATGAGCAGTTCTTC. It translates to CASSYSGSSYNEQFF.

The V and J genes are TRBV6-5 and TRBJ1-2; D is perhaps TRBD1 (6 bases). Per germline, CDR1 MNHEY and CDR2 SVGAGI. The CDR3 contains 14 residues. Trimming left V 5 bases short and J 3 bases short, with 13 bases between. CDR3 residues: CASSHTGMDYGYTF. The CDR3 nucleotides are TGTGCCAGCAGTCACACAGGGATGGACTATGGCTACACCTTC.